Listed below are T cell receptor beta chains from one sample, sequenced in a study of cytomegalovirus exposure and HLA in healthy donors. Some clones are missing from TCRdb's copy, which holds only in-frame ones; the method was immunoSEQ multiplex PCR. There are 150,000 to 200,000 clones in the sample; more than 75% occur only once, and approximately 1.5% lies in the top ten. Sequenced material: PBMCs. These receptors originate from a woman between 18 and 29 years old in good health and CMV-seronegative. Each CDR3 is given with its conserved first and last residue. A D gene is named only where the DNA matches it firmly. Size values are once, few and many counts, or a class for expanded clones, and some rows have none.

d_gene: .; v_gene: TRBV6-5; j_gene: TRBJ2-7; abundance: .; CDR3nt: TGTGCCAGCAGCCGTCCTGAAAGTCGGGGGCAGTACTTC; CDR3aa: CASSRPESRGQYF
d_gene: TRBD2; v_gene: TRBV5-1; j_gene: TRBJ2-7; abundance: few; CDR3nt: TGCGCCAGCAGCTTGGTGGCTAGCGGCAATTACGAGCAGTACTTC; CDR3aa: CASSLVASGNYEQYF
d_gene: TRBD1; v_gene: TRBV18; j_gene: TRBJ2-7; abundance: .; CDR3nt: TGTGCCAGCTCACCAAACGGACAGGGCAGCTACGAGCAGTACTTC; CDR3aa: CASSPNGQGSYEQYF
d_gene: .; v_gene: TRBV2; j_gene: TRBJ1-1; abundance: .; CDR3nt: TGTGCCAGCCCCTGGCAGGCGAACACTGAAGCTTTCTTT; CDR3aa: CASPWQANTEAFF
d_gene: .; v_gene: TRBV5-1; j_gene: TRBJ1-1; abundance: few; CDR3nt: TGCGCCAGCAGCTTCCCCAACGGGGCTGAAGCTTTCTTT; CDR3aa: CASSFPNGAEAFF
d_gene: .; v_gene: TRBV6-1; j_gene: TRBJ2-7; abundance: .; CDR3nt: TGTGCCAGCAGTGGCAGCTACGAGCAGTACTTC; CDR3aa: CASSGSYEQYF
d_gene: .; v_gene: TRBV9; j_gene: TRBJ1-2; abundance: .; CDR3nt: TGTGCCAGCAGCGTAGCTGGGGAGTTCTATGGCTACACCTTC; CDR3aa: CASSVAGEFYGYTF
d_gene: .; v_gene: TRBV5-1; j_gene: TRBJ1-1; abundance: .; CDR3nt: TGCGCCAGCAGCTTCGATACAGGGTTGGCCACTGAAGCTTTCTTT; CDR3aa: CASSFDTGLATEAFF
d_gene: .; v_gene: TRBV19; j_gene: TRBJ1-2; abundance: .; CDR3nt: TGTGCCAGTAGCCCACGACATCGGGGAGAGGACTATGGCTACACCTTC; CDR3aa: CASSPRHRGEDYGYTF
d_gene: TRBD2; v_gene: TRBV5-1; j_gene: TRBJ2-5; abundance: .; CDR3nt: TGCGCCAGCAGCCGACAACCGGGACTAGCGGAACAAGAGACCCAGTACTTC; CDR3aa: CASSRQPGLAEQETQYF
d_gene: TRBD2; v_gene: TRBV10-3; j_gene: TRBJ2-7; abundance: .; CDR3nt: TGTGCCATCAGTGAGATTAGTCTAGCGGGAGGCGGGCAGTACTTC; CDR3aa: CAISEISLAGGGQYF
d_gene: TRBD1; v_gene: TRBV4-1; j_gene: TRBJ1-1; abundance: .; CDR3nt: TGCGCCAGCAGCCGGACCGGGACAGGCACCCCTGAAGCTTTCTTT; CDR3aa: CASSRTGTGTPEAFF
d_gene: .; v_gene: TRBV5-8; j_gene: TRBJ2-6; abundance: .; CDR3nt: TGTGCCAGCAGCTTGTGGGGCGGGGACCGAGGCTCTGGGGCCAACGTCCTGACTTTC; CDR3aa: CASSLWGGDRGSGANVLTF
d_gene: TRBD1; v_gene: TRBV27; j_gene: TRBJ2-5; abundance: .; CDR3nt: TGTGCCAGCAGTTTATCGGACAGGGGGCTCGGAGAGACCCAGTACTTC; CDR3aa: CASSLSDRGLGETQYF
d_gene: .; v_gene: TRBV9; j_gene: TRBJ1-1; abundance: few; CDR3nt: TGTGCCAGCAGCGTAGGCAGGGACACTGAAGCTTTCTTT; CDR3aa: CASSVGRDTEAFF
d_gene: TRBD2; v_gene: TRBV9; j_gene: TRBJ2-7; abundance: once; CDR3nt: TGTGCCAGCAGCGTAGGACTAGCGGGCGGTTACGAGCAGTACTTC; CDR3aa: CASSVGLAGGYEQYF
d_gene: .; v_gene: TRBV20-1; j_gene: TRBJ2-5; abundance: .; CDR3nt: TGCAGTGCTCCCTACGGTGTCCAGTACTTC; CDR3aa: CSAPYGVQYF
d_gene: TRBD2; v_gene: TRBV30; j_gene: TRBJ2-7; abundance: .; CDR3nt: TGTGCCTGGAGTGTTATTAGCGGGGGGACCTACGAGCAGTACTTC; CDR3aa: CAWSVISGGTYEQYF
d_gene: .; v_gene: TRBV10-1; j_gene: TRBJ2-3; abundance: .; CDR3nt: TGCGCCAGCAGTGACGACTTTGCAGATACGCAGTATTTT; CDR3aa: CASSDDFADTQYF
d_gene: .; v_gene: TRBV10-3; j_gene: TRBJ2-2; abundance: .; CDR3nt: TGTGCCATCAGTGCAGCAGGGGTCTCCAGTGGCGGGGAGCTGTTTTTT; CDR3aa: CAISAAGVSSGGELFF
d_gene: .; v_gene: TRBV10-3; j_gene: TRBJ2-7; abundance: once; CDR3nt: TGTGCCATCAGTGGCGAGTTGCCATTACAGCTGACCTACGAGCAGTACTTC; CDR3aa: CAISGELPLQLTYEQYF
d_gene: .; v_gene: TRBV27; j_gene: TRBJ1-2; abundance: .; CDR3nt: TGTGCCAGCAGTTTATTAGGGGGATCCAACTATGGCTACACCTTC; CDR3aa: CASSLLGGSNYGYTF
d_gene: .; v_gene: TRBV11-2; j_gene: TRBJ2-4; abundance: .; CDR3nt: TGTGCCAGCAGCTCCCCACGTGGGCGGGTAAACATTCAGTACTTC; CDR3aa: CASSSPRGRVNIQYF
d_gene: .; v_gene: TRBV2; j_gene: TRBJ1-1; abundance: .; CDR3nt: TGTGCCAGCAGCGACTGGACGGGGCGGGGCACTGAAGCTTTCTTT; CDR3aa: CASSDWTGRGTEAFF
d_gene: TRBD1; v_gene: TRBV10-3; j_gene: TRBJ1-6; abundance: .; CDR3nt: TGTGCCATCAGTACAGGGGGGGTTAATTCACCCCTCCACTTT; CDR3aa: CAISTGGVNSPLHF
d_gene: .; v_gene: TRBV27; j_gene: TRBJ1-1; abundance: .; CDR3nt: TGTGCCAGCACCAGTGGGACACAGAACACTGAAGCTTTCTTT; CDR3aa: CASTSGTQNTEAFF
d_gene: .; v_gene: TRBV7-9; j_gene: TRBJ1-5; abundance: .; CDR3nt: TGTGCCAGCAGCTTCGGAGGACAGCCCCAGCATTTT; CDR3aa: CASSFGGQPQHF
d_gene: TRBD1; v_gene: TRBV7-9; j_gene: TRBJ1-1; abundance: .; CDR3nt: TGTGCCAGCAGCGTTCGACAGGGAAAAAACACTGAAGCTTTCTTT; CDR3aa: CASSVRQGKNTEAFF
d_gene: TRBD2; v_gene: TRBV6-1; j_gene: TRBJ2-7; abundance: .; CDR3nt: TGTGCCAGCAGTGATCGGGGCGGGAGTTCCTACGAGCAGTACTTC; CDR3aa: CASSDRGGSSYEQYF